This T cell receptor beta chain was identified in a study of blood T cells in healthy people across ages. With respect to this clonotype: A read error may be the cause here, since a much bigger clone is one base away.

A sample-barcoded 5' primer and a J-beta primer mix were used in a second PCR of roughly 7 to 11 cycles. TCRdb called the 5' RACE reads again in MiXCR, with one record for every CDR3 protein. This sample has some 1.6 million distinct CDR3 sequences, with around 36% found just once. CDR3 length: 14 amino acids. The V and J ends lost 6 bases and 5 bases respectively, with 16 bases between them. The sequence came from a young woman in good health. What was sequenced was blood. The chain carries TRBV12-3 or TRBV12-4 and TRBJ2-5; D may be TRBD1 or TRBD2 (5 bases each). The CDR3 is CASRESERGETQYF. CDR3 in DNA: TGTGCCAGCAGGGAAAGCGAGAGGGGCGAGACCCAGTACTTC.